What follows are 28 T cell receptor beta chains derived from one specimen sequenced in a study of OX40 agonist ivuxolimab in advanced cancers. Only in-frame clones appear in the TCRdb table, and some are missing; sequencing was by immunoSEQ multiplex PCR. This sample yields 89,000 or so clones, of which around 90% are seen a single time; 8.4% belongs to the top ten. Source: CD4+ or CD8+ T cells sorted from blood, taken in a trial of the OX40 agonist ivuxolimab. These TCRs come from an adult with an advanced solid tumor such as melanoma, head and neck, liver or kidney cancer.

V usage is TRBV28 and J usage is TRBJ1-5; the D is unclear. The germline V and J ends were trimmed by 1 base and 3 bases, with 10 bases remaining between them. CDR1 is MDHEN, CDR2 SYDVKM, per germline. This CDR3 contains 15 residues. For the CDR3, the DNA is TGTGCCAGCAGTTTATTTGAAGACTTCAATCAGCCCCAGCATTTT. Its translation: CASSLFEDFNQPQHF.

The chain links TRBV7-9 to TRBJ1-5; D remains unclear. With 1 base removed from V and 7 bases from J, the gap between germline ends came to 8 bases. Germline V gives CDR1 SEHNR, CDR2 FQNEAQ (reference sequence). The CDR3 runs to 13 residues. CDR3 residues: CASSLEEEQPQHF. CDR3 bases: TGTGCCAGCAGCTTAGAGGAGGAGCAGCCCCAGCATTTT.

V usage is TRBV2 and J usage is TRBJ2-1; TRBD2 matches at 10 bases. V lost 4 bases to trimming and J lost 2 bases; unmatched junction nucleotides: 5. The germline gives CDR1 SNHLY, CDR2 FYNNEI. The CDR3 has 16 residues. CDR3 loop: CASSGLAGATYNEQFF. The DNA of the CDR3 is TGTGCCAGCAGTGGCCTAGCGGGAGCGACCTACAATGAGCAGTTCTTC.

The chain employs TRBV6-5 and TRBJ2-5; a weak D match, TRBD2 (5 bases). The V end was cut by 6 bases, the J end by 4 bases, with 15 bases between. Germline CDR1 MNHEY, CDR2 SVGAGI. The CDR3 runs 14 residues. CDR3 coding DNA: TGTGCCAGCAGCCAATTCATAGAGGGAGAGACCCAGTACTTC. As protein: CASSQFIEGETQYF.

The chain combines TRBV4-2 with TRBJ2-3; weak D call: TRBD1 (6 bases). There are 14 residues in the CDR3. The V end was cut by 3 bases, the J end by 6 bases, with 13 bases between. Looked up from germline, CDR1 is LGHNA and CDR2 is YNFKEQ. CDR3 residues: CASSHRGEVDTQYF. CDR3 coding DNA: TGTGCCAGCAGCCACAGGGGAGAAGTGGATACGCAGTATTTT.

The genes are TRBV29-1 and TRBJ1-2; 7 bases agree with TRBD1. Germline V CDR1 and CDR2: SQVTM, ANQGSEA. V gave up 0 bases and J gave up 2 bases; unmatched junction bases: 6. The CDR3 totals 15 residues. The CDR3 is CSVEEWDSYNYGYTF. In DNA form, the CDR3 reads TGCAGCGTTGAAGAATGGGACAGTTACAACTATGGCTACACCTTC.

This chain connects TRBV19 to TRBJ2-3; D not resolved. The CDR3 contains 12 residues. The germline V gene encodes CDR1 LNHDA and CDR2 SQIVND (reference sequence). With 5 bases removed from V and 3 bases from J, the gap between germline ends came to 6 bases. The DNA of the CDR3 is TGTGCCAGTAGTGGATATACAGATACGCAGTATTTT. Amino acid sequence: CASSGYTDTQYF.

This clone has just one count. The rearrangement links TRBV18 to TRBJ1-6; TRBD1 aligns across 8 bases. The length of the CDR3 is 18 residues. Germline trimming cut 5 bases from V and 5 bases from J; bases unmatched to any gene: 14. CDR1 is KGHSH, CDR2 LQKENI, per germline. The CDR3 region is CASSKAFPGGRDNSPLHF. CDR3 nucleotides: TGTGCCAGCTCAAAGGCTTTTCCAGGGGGCAGGGATAATTCACCCCTCCACTTT.

This chain connects TRBV30 to TRBJ1-6; the D gene is possibly TRBD1 (6 bases). The CDR3 spans 15 residues. In germline, CDR1 is GTSNPN, CDR2 SVGIG (reference sequence). V lost 0 bases, J lost 9 bases, and 15 bases lay in between. The CDR3 region has the DNA TGTGCCTGGAGTGTACAGGGAGAGGGGCGTTCACCCCTCCACTTT. Its protein product is CAWSVQGEGRSPLHF. Full variable domain (outside the CDR3, taken from reference TRBV30 and TRBJ1-6): SQTIHQWPATLVQPVGSPLSLECTVEGTSNPNLYWYRQAAGRGLQLLFYSVGIGQISSEVPQNLSASRPQDRQFILSSKKLLLSDSGFYLCAWSVQGEGRSPLHFGNGTRLTVT.

This chain uses TRBV28 with TRBJ1-5; D may be TRBD1 (5 bases). The germline V and J ends were trimmed by 4 bases and 2 bases, with 12 bases remaining between them. The CDR3 runs to 15 residues. CDR1 and CDR2 (germline): MDHEN, SYDVKM. The CDR3 protein is CASSSSTQGNQPQHF. The CDR3 DNA follows: TGTGCCAGCAGTTCCTCGACACAGGGCAATCAGCCCCAGCATTTT.

The chain links TRBV4-3 to TRBJ2-3, with 9 bases that match TRBD2. The CDR3 length is 16 residues. The V gene end was trimmed by 0 bases and the J gene end by 5 bases; junction bases not matched to a gene: 6. CDR1 and CDR2 (germline): LGHNA, YSLEER. The CDR3 DNA follows: TGCGCCAGCAGCCAAGATCTGGTAGCGGGAGTAGATACGCAGTATTTT. It specifies CASSQDLVAGVDTQYF.

The rearrangement uses TRBV19 and TRBJ1-5; TRBD1 matches 7 bases. The CDR3 is made up of 15 amino acids. Germline trimming cut 5 bases from V and 0 bases from J; bases unmatched to any gene: 4. From germline, CDR1 is LNHDA and CDR2 SQIVND (reference sequence). CDR3 region: CASSPGTASNQPQHF. The CDR3 bases are TGTGCCAGTAGTCCAGGGACAGCTAGCAATCAGCCCCAGCATTTT.

The genes are TRBV28 and TRBJ1-1; D possibly corresponds to TRBD1 (5 bases). The CDR3 runs to 13 residues. Trimming took 6 bases from V and 7 from J, leaving 15 bases between them. CDR1 is MDHEN and CDR2 is SYDVKM in the germline V gene. This chain's CDR3 is CASSPMGVNEAFF. The CDR3 nucleotides are TGTGCCAGCAGCCCAATGGGGGTCAATGAAGCTTTCTTT.

Only a few counts were recorded for this clone. J is TRBJ1-6 and V is TRBV11-2; no clear D gene. V was cut by 1 base and J by 10 bases, with 5 bases left in between. Germline V CDR1 and CDR2: SGHAT, FQNNGV. The CDR3 runs to 12 residues. CDR3 DNA sequence: TGTGCCAGCAGCTTAGTGCGCTCACCCCTCCACTTT. It encodes CASSLVRSPLHF.

V usage is TRBV18 and J usage is TRBJ2-1; D not resolved. The germline gives CDR1 KGHSH, CDR2 LQKENI. Trimming removed 3 bases from V and 0 bases from J, with 3 bases in between. CDR3 size: 13 residues. The CDR3 reads CASSPSSYNEQFF. CDR3 sequence (DNA): TGTGCCAGCTCACCCAGCTCCTACAATGAGCAGTTCTTC.

This chain connects TRBV19 to TRBJ2-5; perhaps TRBD2 as D (6 bases). Per the germline V gene, CDR1 is LNHDA and CDR2 is SQIVND (reference sequence). This CDR3 comprises 14 residues. V lost 5 bases and J 6 bases, leaving 16 bases between the germline ends. Here the CDR3 DNA reads TGTGCCAGTAGTCCGAACTGGGGCGGGAAGACCCAGTACTTC. This sequence encodes CASSPNWGGKTQYF. The variable domain in full, completed from reference TRBV19 and TRBJ2-5, reads DGGITQSPKYLFRKEGQNVTLSCEQNLNHDAMYWYRQDPGQGLRLIYYSQIVNDFQKGDIAEGYSVSREKKESFPLTVTSAQKNPTAFYLCASSPNWGGKTQYFGPGTRLLVL.

V and J are TRBV28 and TRBJ1-2, with D hard to call. V lost 2 bases, J lost 8 bases, and 15 bases lay in between. Germline V gene data show CDR1 as MDHEN and CDR2 as SYDVKM. The CDR3 consists of 14 residues. CDR3 region: CASSLGGIDLGYTF. The CDR3 DNA is TGTGCCAGCAGTTTAGGAGGGATCGATTTGGGCTACACCTTC.

The chain combines TRBV5-6 with TRBJ2-5; possibly TRBD1 or TRBD2 for D (7 bases each). CDR1 SGHDT and CDR2 YYEEEE come from the germline V gene. Trimming cost V 3 bases and J 2 bases, with 11 bases left between them. The CDR3 is 14 amino acids. CDR3 region: CASSWGGQQETQYF. The CDR3, as DNA: TGTGCCAGCAGCTGGGGGGGACAGCAAGAGACCCAGTACTTC.

V and J are TRBV27 and TRBJ2-3; the match to TRBD1 covers 10 bases. Germline trimming cut 5 bases from V and 6 bases from J; bases unmatched to any gene: 8. This CDR3 comprises 15 residues. CDR1 MNHEY and CDR2 SMNVEV come from the germline V gene (reference sequence). CDR3 loop: CASSPTGGVGDTQYF. Written as DNA, the CDR3 is TGTGCCAGCAGTCCGACAGGGGGCGTAGGGGATACGCAGTATTTT.

This clone was observed once. In the same sample, other DNA sequences code for this CDR3. The V and J genes are TRBV6-5 and TRBJ2-5, with D uncertain. CDR3 size: 12 residues. CDR1 is MNHEY, CDR2 SVGAGI, per germline. Trimming left V 4 bases short and J 1 base short, with 4 bases between. CDR3 bases: TGTGCCAGCAGTTCCAGCCAAGAGACCCAGTACTTC. Its translation is CASSSSQETQYF.

This chain joins TRBV27 and TRBJ2-7; a possible D gene is TRBD1 (6 bases). V lost 4 bases to trimming and J lost 3 bases, with 10 bases between them. CDR3 length: 13 residues. Germline V CDR1 and CDR2: MNHEY, SMNVEV (reference sequence). CDR3 DNA sequence: TGTGCCAGCAGTTCCGGGACAAACTACGAGCAGTACTTC. Residues: CASSSGTNYEQYF.

Many counts were recorded for this clone. The genes are TRBV7-9 and TRBJ1-5; D unresolved. Trimming left V 4 bases short and J 3 bases short, with 16 bases between. The CDR3 is 16 residues long. Germline lookup yields CDR1 SEHNR and CDR2 FQNEAQ (reference sequence). The CDR3 is CASSSSIGGINQPQHF. The CDR3 nucleotides are TGTGCCAGCAGCTCCTCTATTGGCGGAATCAATCAGCCCCAGCATTTT.

With respect to this clone: This specimen includes other DNA sequences encoding the same CDR3. This sequence joins TRBV19 and TRBJ2-7, with no clear D. Germline assignment: CDR1 LNHDA and CDR2 SQIVND (reference sequence). The CDR3 covers 13 residues. V lost 1 base and J lost 3, with 7 bases in between. DNA of the CDR3: TGTGCCAGTAGTATAGGGCGGAACTACGAGCAGTACTTC. Translated: CASSIGRNYEQYF.

The CDR3 DNA reads TGCGCCAGCAGCTTCTTGGTCAGGGATGAAGCTTTCTTT. It codes for CASSFLVRDEAFF. The chain couples TRBV5-1 to TRBJ1-1, with D possibly TRBD1 on 5 matching bases. This CDR3 has 13 residues. The V and J ends lost 2 bases and 7 bases respectively, with 12 bases between them. CDR1 is SGHRS, CDR2 YFSETQ, per germline.

The chain links TRBV7-9 to TRBJ2-3, with unresolved D. The V gene lost 6 bases and the J gene lost 6 bases, with 7 bases spanning the gap. CDR1 SEHNR and CDR2 FQNEAQ come from the germline V gene (reference sequence). The CDR3 sequence is 11 residues long. CDR3 residues: CASSLSDTQYF. DNA for the CDR3: TGTGCCAGCAGTCTCTCCGATACGCAGTATTTT.

The chain carries TRBV27 and TRBJ2-1, with no clear D. Germline CDR1 reads MNHEY; CDR2 reads SMNVEV (reference sequence). The ends were cut back, 2 bases at V and 7 bases at J, with 15 bases in the middle. The CDR3 covers 15 residues. DNA for the CDR3: TGTGCCAGCAGTTTAAGTGTAGGGCTGCCTAATGAGCAGTTCTTC. This gives the protein CASSLSVGLPNEQFF.

The V gene is TRBV6-5, the J gene TRBJ1-2; D might be TRBD1 (5 bases). Germline V CDR1 and CDR2: MNHEY, SVGAGI. V lost 4 bases, J lost 6 bases, and 15 bases lay in between. The CDR3 consists of 14 residues. This CDR3 is CASSSGFLGDGYTF. DNA for the CDR3: TGTGCCAGCAGTTCGGGATTCCTAGGGGATGGCTACACCTTC.

The chain employs TRBV30 and TRBJ1-5; unclear D gene. The germline V and J ends were trimmed by 1 base and 0 bases, with 10 bases remaining between them. CDR3 size: 15 residues. Germline V gene sequence: CDR1 GTSNPN, CDR2 SVGIG (reference sequence). CDR3 DNA sequence: TGTGCCTGGAGTGATTGGGCTCATAGCAATCAGCCCCAGCATTTT. Translating gives CAWSDWAHSNQPQHF. Supplemented by reference TRBV30 and TRBJ1-5, the full variable domain reads SQTIHQWPATLVQPVGSPLSLECTVEGTSNPNLYWYRQAAGRGLQLLFYSVGIGQISSEVPQNLSASRPQDRQFILSSKKLLLSDSGFYLCAWSDWAHSNQPQHFGDGTRLSIL.